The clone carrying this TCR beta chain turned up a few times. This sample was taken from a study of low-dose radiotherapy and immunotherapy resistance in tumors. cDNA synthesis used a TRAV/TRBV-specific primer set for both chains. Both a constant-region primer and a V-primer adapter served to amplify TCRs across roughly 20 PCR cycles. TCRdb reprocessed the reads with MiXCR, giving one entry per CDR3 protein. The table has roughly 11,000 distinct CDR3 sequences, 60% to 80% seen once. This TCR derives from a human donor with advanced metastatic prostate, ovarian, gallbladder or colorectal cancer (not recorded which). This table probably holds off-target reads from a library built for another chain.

CDR3: CAISLQKRVAGELFF. CDR3 sequence (DNA): TGTGCCATCAGTTTACAGAAAAGAGTCGCCGGGGAGCTGTTTTTT. The chain employs TRBV10-3 and TRBJ2-2; D not certain. V lost 5 bases and J lost 6, with 16 bases in between. This CDR3 is 15 amino acids long. Per the germline V gene, CDR1 is ENHRY and CDR2 is SYGVKD.